Listed here is a single T cell receptor beta chain. The target antigen is unknown. This sample is drawn from a study of T-cell memory formation after mild COVID-19. Study conclusions and caveats: Certain responding clones were present in pre-infection memory, suggesting participation of cross-reactive memory.

TCRdb processed the 5' RACE reads anew with MiXCR; each CDR3 protein has one entry. The data contain about 560,000 distinct CDR3 sequences, roughly 17% of them singletons. The CDR3 loop spans 17 amino acids. Germline V gene data show CDR1 as MGHRA and CDR2 as YSYEKL. The V segment lost 0 bases and the J segment 0 bases; nucleotides outside the gene matches: 8. This rearrangement joins TRBV4-1 to TRBJ2-7; 7 bases map to TRBD2. This TCR derives from an adult woman who had mild COVID-19 (a few samples of this study predate the infection). Cell type and time point are not known. Sequenced input: PBMCs or a T cell subset sorted from them (not recorded which). CDR3 region: CASSQDPLAASSYEQYF. The CDR3 DNA sequence: TGCGCCAGCAGCCAAGATCCGCTAGCGGCCAGCTCCTACGAGCAGTACTTC.